Each of the 29 T cell receptor beta chains below was sequenced from the same sample in a study of blood T cell repertoires in COVID-19. Produced via immunoSEQ multiplex PCR; TCRdb's table is partial and in-frame only. The sample lists some 110,000 clones; roughly 87% were seen once. The sequencing sample was made of peripheral blood. The receptor set was obtained from a human donor in a cohort sampled during active COVID-19.

CDR3 coding DNA: TGTGCCAGCAGCGTAACCCGTAGGGACAGGGTTGAAAAACTGTTTTTT. Its translation: CASSVTRRDRVEKLFF. J is TRBJ1-4 and V is TRBV9, with 9 bases identical to TRBD1. With V trimmed by 1 base and J by 7 bases, 8 bases remained unmatched. Germline V lookup: CDR1 SGDLS, CDR2 YYNGEE. The CDR3 spans 16 residues.

This clone is a singleton in its sample. CDR3 in amino acids: CASSSAGTAQTEAFF. CDR3 sequence (DNA): TGTGCCAGCAGTTCGGCCGGGACAGCCCAAACTGAAGCTTTCTTT. The chain has TRBV28 and TRBJ1-1, with 7 bases lining up with TRBD1. Germline lookup yields CDR1 MDHEN and CDR2 SYDVKM. J gave up 5 bases and V 4 bases, and 10 bases lay outside the gene matches. The CDR3 spans 15 residues.

The J gene is TRBJ2-7, the V gene TRBV28, with D maybe TRBD2 (5 bases). Trimming removed 4 bases from V and 2 bases from J, with 15 bases in between. Germline V CDR1 and CDR2: MDHEN, SYDVKM. This CDR3 is 15 amino acids long. The CDR3: CASSSFQRNTYEQYF. CDR3 DNA: TGTGCCAGCAGTTCCTTCCAGCGGAACACCTACGAGCAGTACTTC.

The rearrangement uses TRBV5-1 and TRBJ1-5; TRBD1 agrees at 9 bases. CDR3 length equals 14 residues. V was clipped by 3 bases and J by 2 bases; unmatched bases: 0. Germline lookup yields CDR1 SGHRS and CDR2 YFSETQ. Here the CDR3 reads CASSWTGGNQPQHF. The CDR3 nucleotides read TGCGCCAGCAGCTGGACAGGGGGCAATCAGCCCCAGCATTTT.

V and J are TRBV6-6 and TRBJ2-2; 12 bases are shared with TRBD2. The germline gives CDR1 MNHNY, CDR2 SVGAGI (reference sequence). V lost 7 bases, J lost 4 bases, and 4 bases stayed unmatched. The CDR3 is 15 residues long. As DNA, the CDR3 is TGTGCCAGCACCAAGACTAGCGGGAGCACCGGGGAGCTGTTTTTT. Protein: CASTKTSGSTGELFF.

This clone has only one observation. This chain connects TRBV25-1 to TRBJ2-2; D might be TRBD2 (6 bases). The CDR3 spans 14 residues. Trimming removed 3 bases from V and 4 bases from J, with 9 bases in between. Germline CDR1 and CDR2: MGHDK and SYGVNS. The DNA of the CDR3 is TGTGCCAGCAGTGAGATAGCGGTCACCGGGGAGCTGTTTTTT. Translated: CASSEIAVTGELFF.

The chain couples TRBV2 to TRBJ2-2; TRBD2 matches 11 bases. CDR1 SNHLY and CDR2 FYNNEI come from the germline V gene. V shed 9 bases, J shed 3 bases, and the junction held 3 bases outside the gene matches. The CDR3 spans 14 residues. The CDR3 nucleotides read TGTGCCAGTAGCGGGAGGGCCGACACCGGGGAGCTGTTTTTT. It translates to CASSGRADTGELFF.

This chain uses TRBV5-1 with TRBJ2-1; TRBD1 matches 9 bases. The CDR3 consists of 19 residues. Trimming removed 4 bases from V and 2 bases from J; junction bases left unmatched: 16. The germline V gene encodes CDR1 SGHRS and CDR2 YFSETQ. CDR3 sequence reads: CASSTGQGIDLGTYNEQFF. Written as DNA, the CDR3 is TGCGCCAGCAGCACGGGACAGGGAATTGATCTGGGAACCTACAATGAGCAGTTCTTC. The variable domain in full, completed from reference TRBV5-1 and TRBJ2-1, reads KAGVTQTPRYLIKTRGQQVTLSCSPISGHRSVSWYQQTPGQGLQFLFEYFSETQRNKGNFPGRFSGRQFSNSRSEMNVSTLELGDSALYLCASSTGQGIDLGTYNEQFFGPGTRLTVL.

The chain recombines TRBV20-1 with TRBJ1-5, with D unresolved. Germline V CDR1 and CDR2: DFQATT, SNEGSKA (reference sequence). The CDR3 is 11 amino acids. V lost 5 bases and J 10 bases, leaving 12 bases between the germline ends. The CDR3 reads CSAVAGDPQHF. In DNA form, the CDR3 reads TGCAGTGCTGTAGCTGGTGATCCCCAGCATTTT.

This sequence joins TRBV5-4 and TRBJ1-4; D is undetermined. The V end was cut by 3 bases, the J end by 8 bases, with 17 bases between. The germline V gene has CDR1 SGHNT and CDR2 YYREEE (reference sequence). This CDR3 region has 15 residues. CDR3 amino acids: CASSSIGGMKEKLFF. The CDR3 bases are TGTGCCAGCAGCTCGATCGGCGGAATGAAGGAAAAACTGTTTTTT.

The chain combines TRBV19 with TRBJ2-5; TRBD2 might be the D (6 bases). From germline, CDR1 is LNHDA and CDR2 SQIVND (reference sequence). The CDR3 extends over 16 amino acids. V lost 3 bases to trimming and J lost 5 bases, with 19 bases between them. The CDR3 loop is CASSMGSGLVEETQYF. Written as DNA, the CDR3 is TGTGCCAGTAGTATGGGTAGCGGCCTAGTCGAGGAGACCCAGTACTTC.

V is TRBV4-1 and J is TRBJ1-1, with a possible D match to TRBD1 (6 bases). This CDR3 is 13 amino acids long. The V gene's germline CDR1 is MGHRA and CDR2 YSYEKL. V was cut by 5 bases and J by 3 bases, with 10 bases left in between. CDR3 nucleotides: TGCGCCAGCAGCTCCAGGGGTTACACTGAAGCTTTCTTT. Amino acids: CASSSRGYTEAFF.

This clone was recorded only once. This chain uses TRBV27 with TRBJ2-7; 9 bases map to TRBD2. The CDR3 contains 15 residues. Germline CDR1 is MNHEY and CDR2 is SMNVEV (reference sequence). V gave up 6 bases and J gave up 0 bases; unmatched junction bases: 6. The CDR3 protein is CASRVAGESSYEQYF. CDR3 DNA sequence: TGTGCCAGCAGAGTAGCGGGAGAAAGCTCCTACGAGCAGTACTTC.

The chain employs TRBV5-1 and TRBJ2-6; 8 nucleotides align to TRBD1. The germline V gene has CDR1 SGHRS and CDR2 YFSETQ. The CDR3 has 17 residues. J gave up 0 bases and V 1 base, and 3 bases lay outside the gene matches. This CDR3 is CASSLTQGASGANVLTF. The CDR3 region has the DNA TGCGCCAGCAGCTTGACCCAGGGGGCCTCTGGGGCCAACGTCCTGACTTTC. Filled out from reference TRBV5-1 and TRBJ2-6, the complete variable domain reads KAGVTQTPRYLIKTRGQQVTLSCSPISGHRSVSWYQQTPGQGLQFLFEYFSETQRNKGNFPGRFSGRQFSNSRSEMNVSTLELGDSALYLCASSLTQGASGANVLTFGAGSRLTVL.

V usage is TRBV5-1 and J usage is TRBJ2-7; D not resolved. CDR1 SGHRS and CDR2 YFSETQ come from the germline V gene. This CDR3 region has 14 residues. V was pared by 1 base and J by 2 bases, with 10 bases between. This CDR3 reads CASSLYGQPYEQYF. The CDR3 DNA reads as TGCGCCAGCAGCTTGTATGGGCAGCCCTACGAGCAGTACTTC.

The rearrangement uses TRBV15 and TRBJ1-2, with 8 bases that match TRBD1. This CDR3 has 15 amino acids. CDR1 LNHNV and CDR2 YYDKDF come from the germline V gene (reference sequence). J gave up 2 bases and V 0 bases, and 2 bases lay outside the gene matches. This CDR3 is CATSREDRANYGYTF. The CDR3 bases are TGTGCCACCAGCAGAGAGGACAGGGCCAACTATGGCTACACCTTC.

The chain recombines TRBV25-1 with TRBJ2-2; D unresolved. CDR1 MGHDK and CDR2 SYGVNS come from the germline V gene. There are 18 residues in the CDR3. Trimming left V 1 base short and J 0 bases short, with 15 bases between. The CDR3 here is CASSESSWSYTNTGELFF. CDR3 nucleotide sequence: TGTGCCAGCAGTGAATCGTCGTGGTCCTATACGAACACCGGGGAGCTGTTTTTT.

J is TRBJ2-3 and V is TRBV6-5; 8 bases are a match to TRBD1. The CDR3 loop spans 14 amino acids. Germline CDR1 and CDR2: MNHEY and SVGAGI. The trim removed 7 bases at V and 2 bases at J, leaving 5 bases unmatched. As DNA, the CDR3 is TGTGCCAGCACTAGGGACAGGTACACAGATACGCAGTATTTT. Encoded protein: CASTRDRYTDTQYF.

The genes are TRBV7-3 and TRBJ1-5; 8 bases are a match to TRBD1. In germline, CDR1 is SGHTA, CDR2 FQGTGA. V was clipped by 8 bases and J by 6 bases; unmatched bases: 3. The CDR3 has 12 residues. CDR3 sequence (DNA): TGTGCCAGCGGACAGGGCCGTCAGCCCCAGCATTTT. Encoded protein: CASGQGRQPQHF.

The V call is TRBV5-1, the J call TRBJ2-3; D possibly corresponds to TRBD2 (5 bases). Looked up from germline, CDR1 is SGHRS and CDR2 is YFSETQ. The CDR3 contains 15 residues. The V end lost 0 bases, the J end lost 6 bases, and 14 bases lay between the germline ends. The CDR3 is CASSLESGSLDTQYF. The DNA of the CDR3 is TGCGCCAGCAGCTTGGAGTCGGGGAGTCTGGATACGCAGTATTTT.

The chain is built from TRBV6-2 or TRBV6-3 and TRBJ1-4, with 9 bases aligning to TRBD1. The CDR3 runs to 16 residues. CDR1 is MNHEY, CDR2 SVGEGT, per germline. Germline trimming cut 4 bases from V and 5 bases from J; bases unmatched to any gene: 8. Written as DNA, the CDR3 is TGTGCCAGCAGTTCTCCCGGGACAGGGTTGAATGAAAAACTGTTTTTT. Amino acid sequence: CASSSPGTGLNEKLFF.

V and J are TRBV7-7 and TRBJ2-1; 7 positions match TRBD2. J was trimmed by 2 bases and V by 5 bases; bases with no gene match: 9. The CDR3 totals 16 residues. CDR1 SSHAT and CDR2 FNYEAQ come from the germline V gene (reference sequence). The CDR3 region has the DNA TGTGCCAGCAGCGCAAGCGGGATTAACCCCTACAATGAGCAGTTCTTC. Amino acid sequence: CASSASGINPYNEQFF.

Worth noting for this clone: Other DNA sequences from this sample encode an identical CDR3 as well. This chain connects TRBV18 to TRBJ1-1; no clear D gene. Trimming took 1 base from V and 0 from J, leaving 9 bases between them. The CDR3 runs 15 residues. Germline V gene sequence: CDR1 KGHSH, CDR2 LQKENI. This CDR3 is CASSPRDSMNTEAFF. CDR3 sequence (DNA): TGTGCCAGCTCACCACGTGACTCAATGAACACTGAAGCTTTCTTT.

The chain carries TRBV27 and TRBJ2-6; no clear D gene. Trimming shortened V by 5 bases and J by 6 bases, and 17 bases separated the two germline ends. Germline V gene lookup returns CDR1 MNHEY and CDR2 SMNVEV (reference sequence). This CDR3 is built from 16 residues. CDR3 protein: CASSPPFRFAANVLTF. The CDR3 coding sequence is TGTGCCAGCAGTCCGCCCTTCCGGTTCGCGGCCAACGTCCTGACTTTC.

This sequence joins TRBV9 and TRBJ1-1; 11 positions match TRBD1. The CDR3 covers 15 residues. V was clipped by 3 bases and J by 6 bases; unmatched bases: 7. CDR1 SGDLS and CDR2 YYNGEE come from the germline V gene. This chain's CDR3 is CASSEGTGGPAEAFF. CDR3 DNA sequence: TGTGCCAGCAGCGAGGGGACAGGGGGTCCCGCTGAAGCTTTCTTT.

Concerning this clone itself: A much larger clone differs from this one at a single base, so this may be a read error. The chain couples TRBV3-1 (or the pseudogene TRBV3-2) to TRBJ1-6; D may be TRBD1 (6 bases). Trimming cost V 4 bases and J 5 bases, with 9 bases left between them. Germline CDR1 LGHDT, CDR2 YNNKEL (reference sequence). CDR3 length: 14 residues. CDR3 coding DNA: TGTGCCAGCAGCCTGGGACAAAATAATTCACCCCTCCACTTT. Translating gives CASSLGQNNSPLHF.

DNA for the CDR3: TGTGCCAGCAGCCCCAGGTTTTCTCCTGAGCAGTTCTTC. This translates into CASSPRFSPEQFF. This sequence joins TRBV7-8 and TRBJ2-1, with D uncertain. CDR3 length: 13 amino acids. With 5 bases removed from V and 9 bases from J, the gap between germline ends came to 14 bases. Germline CDR1 is SGHVS and CDR2 is FQNEAQ.

The chain combines TRBV20-1 with TRBJ1-2; 8 bases match TRBD1. V shed 3 bases and J 4 bases; nucleotides not matched to a gene: 10. Germline V gives CDR1 DFQATT, CDR2 SNEGSKA (reference sequence). The CDR3 runs to 15 residues. CDR3 DNA sequence: TGCAGTGCTAGTCTTGGGACAGGCGGCTCCTATGGCTACACCTTC. Translation gives CSASLGTGGSYGYTF.

V usage is TRBV19 and J usage is TRBJ2-1, with 13 positions matching TRBD2. From germline, CDR1 is LNHDA and CDR2 SQIVND (reference sequence). The trim removed 4 bases at V and 6 bases at J, leaving 3 bases unmatched. The CDR3 loop spans 15 amino acids. CDR3 residues: CASSTTSGRVNEQFF. As DNA, the CDR3 is TGTGCCAGTAGTACTACTAGCGGGAGGGTCAATGAGCAGTTCTTC.